The 9 T cell receptor beta chains below all came from one sample that was sequenced in a study of blood T cell repertoires in COVID-19. Clones were sequenced by immunoSEQ multiplex PCR, and TCRdb holds only the in-frame ones, with some missing. The table lists 150,000 to 200,000 clones, roughly 82% of them singletons. The material sequenced was PBMCs or T cells enriched from blood (not recorded which). The source of these receptors is a woman aged 55 to 70 with acute COVID-19.

This clone occurred once. V usage is TRBV18 and J usage is TRBJ2-1; 12 positions agree with TRBD1. Germline CDR1 and CDR2: KGHSH and LQKENI. The CDR3 runs 14 residues. V trimming: 3 bases; J trimming: 7 bases; junction bases outside the gene matches: 1. The CDR3 DNA follows: TGTGCCAGCTCACCGGGACAGGGGGCAAATGAGCAGTTCTTC. Translation: CASSPGQGANEQFF. The full variable domain, in which reference TRBV18 and TRBJ2-1 provide the parts outside the CDR3, is NAGVMQNPRHLVRRRGQEARLRCSPMKGHSHVYWYRQLPEEGLKFMVYLQKENIIDESGMPKERFSAEFPKEGPSILRIQQVVRGDSAAYFCASSPGQGANEQFFGPGTRLTVL.

In this sample, this clone turned up many times. In DNA form, the CDR3 reads TGCGCCAGCAGCCAAGCCCTGCGGGAGGGAGCTCCGCAGTATTTT. As protein: CASSQALREGAPQYF. This chain uses TRBV4-3 with TRBJ2-3; 9 bases are shared with TRBD2. The CDR3 totals 15 residues. V lost 1 base to trimming and J lost 10 bases; unmatched junction nucleotides: 9. Germline V gene data show CDR1 as LGHNA and CDR2 as YSLEER.

The chain employs TRBV28 and TRBJ2-2; TRBD1 matches 7 bases. The CDR3 has 17 amino acids. Germline CDR1 and CDR2: MDHEN and SYDVKM. The ends lost 1 base at V and 1 base at J; junction bases unmatched: 6. Here the CDR3 reads CASSLFEGARNTGELFF. The CDR3 DNA follows: TGTGCCAGCAGTTTATTTGAGGGGGCGAGGAACACCGGGGAGCTGTTTTTT. The entire variable domain, with the rest obtained from reference TRBV28 and TRBJ2-2, is as follows: DVKVTQSSRYLVKRTGEKVFLECVQDMDHENMFWYRQDPGLGLRLIYFSYDVKMKEKGDIPEGYSVSREKKERFSLILESASTNQTSMYLCASSLFEGARNTGELFFGEGSRLTVL.

The chain couples TRBV7-2 to TRBJ1-1; D is undetermined. The CDR3 totals 14 residues. The germline V gene has CDR1 SGHTA and CDR2 FQGNSA. V lost 4 bases and J 1 base, leaving 10 bases between the germline ends. This CDR3 is CASSSDAGNTEAFF. CDR3 sequence (DNA): TGTGCCAGCAGCTCCGATGCAGGGAACACTGAAGCTTTCTTT. The full variable domain, completed using reference TRBV7-2 and TRBJ1-1, is GAGVSQSPSNKVTEKGKDVELRCDPISGHTALYWYRQSLGQGLEFLIYFQGNSAPDKSGLPSDRFSAERTGGSVSTLTIQRTQQEDSAVYLCASSSDAGNTEAFFGQGTRLTVV.

The CDR3 DNA sequence: TGTGCCAGCAGCCCGGGACAGAGGCAGACCCAGTACTTC. Its translation: CASSPGQRQTQYF. The chain couples TRBV7-9 to TRBJ2-5; TRBD1 agrees at 7 bases. This CDR3 has 13 residues. V lost 5 bases, J lost 6 bases, and 6 bases stayed unmatched. Germline values: CDR1 SEHNR, CDR2 FQNEAQ (reference sequence).

V usage is TRBV15 and J usage is TRBJ1-2, with TRBD1 as a possible D gene (6 bases). Germline CDR1 LNHNV, CDR2 YYDKDF (reference sequence). The length of the CDR3 is 17 residues. V gave up 3 bases and J gave up 2 bases, with 19 bases separating them. DNA of the CDR3: TGTGCCACCAGCAGCCGTAAAGGGGGATCTATAAACTATGGCTACACCTTC. Encoded protein: CATSSRKGGSINYGYTF.

The chain joins TRBV9 to TRBJ1-2; the D is unclear. Germline V gene lookup returns CDR1 SGDLS and CDR2 YYNGEE. The CDR3 loop spans 12 amino acids. Trimming left V 4 bases short and J 4 bases short, with 8 bases between. The CDR3 DNA reads as TGTGCCAGCAGCCCGAGCGGCTATGGCTACACCTTC. It encodes CASSPSGYGYTF.

The chain joins TRBV27 to TRBJ1-2; TRBD1 aligns across 8 bases. Germline V lookup: CDR1 MNHEY, CDR2 SMNVEV (reference sequence). The V and J ends lost 6 bases and 9 bases, in that order; junction bases with no gene match: 6. The CDR3 is made up of 12 amino acids. The CDR3 coding sequence is TGTGCCAGCAGGGGACAGGCGGAAAGCTACACCTTC. Translating it yields CASRGQAESYTF.

This chain joins TRBV11-2 and TRBJ1-2, with TRBD1 identical over 8 bases. This CDR3 contains 16 residues. V dropped 0 bases and J dropped 4; count of bases not matched to a gene: 7. Germline CDR1 and CDR2: SGHAT and FQNNGV. The CDR3 sequence: CASSLDQDRGTYGYTF. CDR3 sequence (DNA): TGTGCCAGCAGCTTAGACCAAGACAGGGGCACCTATGGCTACACCTTC.